This TCR beta chain appears in the sequencing data of a study of blood T cell repertoires in COVID-19. As for the study in general: There were acute and convalescent COVID-19 samples, and they came from the United States, Italy and Spain.

The germline V and J ends were trimmed by 6 bases and 3 bases, with 11 bases remaining between them. This CDR3 has 13 residues. Germline V lookup: CDR1 MDHEN, CDR2 SYDVKM. Sequenced by immunoSEQ multiplex PCR; TCRdb stores in-frame clones only, minus some. The table includes roughly 100,000 clones, about 75% detected once. This clonotype originated in a man older than 75 with acute or convalescent COVID-19. Sequencing used peripheral blood. The chain combines TRBV28 with TRBJ1-1; D gene ambiguous. CDR3 bases: TGTGCCAGCAGGGAGGATAGACACACTGAAGCTTTCTTT. Translation gives CASREDRHTEAFF.